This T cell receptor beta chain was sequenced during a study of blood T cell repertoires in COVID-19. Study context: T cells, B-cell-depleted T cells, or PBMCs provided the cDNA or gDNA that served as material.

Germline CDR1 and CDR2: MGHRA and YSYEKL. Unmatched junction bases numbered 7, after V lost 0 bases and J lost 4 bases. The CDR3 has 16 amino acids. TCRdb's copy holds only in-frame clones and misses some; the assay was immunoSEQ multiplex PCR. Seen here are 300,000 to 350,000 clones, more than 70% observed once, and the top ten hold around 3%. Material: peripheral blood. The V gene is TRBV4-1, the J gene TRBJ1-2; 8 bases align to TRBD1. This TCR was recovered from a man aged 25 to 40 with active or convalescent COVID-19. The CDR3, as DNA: TGCGCCAGCAGCCAAGAAGGAGGGACAGGCCGCTATGGCTACACCTTC. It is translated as CASSQEGGTGRYGYTF.